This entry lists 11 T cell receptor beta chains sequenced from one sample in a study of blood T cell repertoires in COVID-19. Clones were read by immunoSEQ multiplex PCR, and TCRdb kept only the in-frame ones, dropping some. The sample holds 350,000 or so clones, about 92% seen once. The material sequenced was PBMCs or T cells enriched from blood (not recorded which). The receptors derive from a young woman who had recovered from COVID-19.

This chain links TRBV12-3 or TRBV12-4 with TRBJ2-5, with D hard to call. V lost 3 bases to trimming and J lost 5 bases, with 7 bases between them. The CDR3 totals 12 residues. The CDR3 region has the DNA TGTGCCAGCAGTTTCGCGAGTGAGACCCAGTACTTC. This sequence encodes CASSFASETQYF.

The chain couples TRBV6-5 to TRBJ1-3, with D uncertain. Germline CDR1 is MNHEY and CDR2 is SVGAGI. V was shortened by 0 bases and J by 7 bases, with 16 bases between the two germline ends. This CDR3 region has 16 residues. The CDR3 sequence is CASSYSSLSGGNTIYF. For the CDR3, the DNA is TGTGCCAGCAGTTACTCGTCGTTAAGTGGTGGCAACACCATATATTTT.

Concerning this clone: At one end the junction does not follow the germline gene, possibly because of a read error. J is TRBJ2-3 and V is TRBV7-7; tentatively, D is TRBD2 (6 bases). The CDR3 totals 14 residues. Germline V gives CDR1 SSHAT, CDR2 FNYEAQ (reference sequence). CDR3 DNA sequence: TGTGCTAGCAGCAAGGGACTCACCACAGATACGCAGTATTTT. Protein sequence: CASSKGLTTDTQYF.

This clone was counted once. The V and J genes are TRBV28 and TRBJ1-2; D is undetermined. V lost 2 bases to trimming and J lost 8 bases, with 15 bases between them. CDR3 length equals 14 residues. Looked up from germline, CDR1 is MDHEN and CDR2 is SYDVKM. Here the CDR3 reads CASSLPGGLYGYTF. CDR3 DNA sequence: TGTGCCAGCAGTTTACCGGGAGGGCTTTACGGCTACACCTTC.

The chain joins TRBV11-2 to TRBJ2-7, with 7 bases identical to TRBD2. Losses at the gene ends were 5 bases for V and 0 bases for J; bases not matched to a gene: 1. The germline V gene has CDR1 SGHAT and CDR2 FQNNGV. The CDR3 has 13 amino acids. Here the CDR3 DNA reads TGTGCCAGCAGCGGGACTACCTCCTACGAGCAGTACTTC. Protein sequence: CASSGTTSYEQYF.

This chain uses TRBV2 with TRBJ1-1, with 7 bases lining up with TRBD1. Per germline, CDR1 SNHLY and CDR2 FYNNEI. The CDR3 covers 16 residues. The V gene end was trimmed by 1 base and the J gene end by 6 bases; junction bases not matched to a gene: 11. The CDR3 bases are TGTGCCAGCAGTGAAGGACATTCAGGGGGAAAGTCTGAAGCTTTCTTT. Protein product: CASSEGHSGGKSEAFF.

The CDR3 reads CASGGTSGRNNEQFF. In nucleotides, the CDR3 is TGTGCCAGCGGAGGTACTAGCGGCAGAAACAATGAGCAGTTCTTC. V gene TRBV28 combines with J gene TRBJ2-1; TRBD2 aligns across 8 bases. Germline CDR1 and CDR2: MDHEN and SYDVKM. CDR3 length: 15 residues. The junction had 11 bases not matched to a gene; V was cut back by 8 bases and J by 5 bases. Variable domain in full (rest from reference TRBV28 and TRBJ2-1): DVKVTQSSRYLVKRTGEKVFLECVQDMDHENMFWYRQDPGLGLRLIYFSYDVKMKEKGDIPEGYSVSREKKERFSLILESASTNQTSMYLCASGGTSGRNNEQFFGPGTRLTVL.

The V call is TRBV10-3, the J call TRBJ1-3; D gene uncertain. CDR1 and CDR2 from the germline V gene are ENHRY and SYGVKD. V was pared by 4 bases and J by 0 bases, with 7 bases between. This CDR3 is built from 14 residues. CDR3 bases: TGTGCCATCAGTGGGAGGGACTCTGGAAACACCATATATTTT. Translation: CAISGRDSGNTIYF.

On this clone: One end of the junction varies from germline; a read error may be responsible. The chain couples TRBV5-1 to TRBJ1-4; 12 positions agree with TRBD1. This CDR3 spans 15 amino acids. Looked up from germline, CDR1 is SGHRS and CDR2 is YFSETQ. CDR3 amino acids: CASTLGQGADEKLFF. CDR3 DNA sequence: TGCGCCAGCACCTTGGGACAGGGGGCAGATGAAAAACTGTTTTTT.

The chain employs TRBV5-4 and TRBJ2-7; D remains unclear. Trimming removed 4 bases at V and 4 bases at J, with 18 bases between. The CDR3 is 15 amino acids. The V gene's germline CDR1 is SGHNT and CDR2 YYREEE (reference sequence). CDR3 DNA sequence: TGTGCCAGCAGCCCGACCGCCGGAGAAAAGTACGAGCAGTACTTC. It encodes CASSPTAGEKYEQYF.

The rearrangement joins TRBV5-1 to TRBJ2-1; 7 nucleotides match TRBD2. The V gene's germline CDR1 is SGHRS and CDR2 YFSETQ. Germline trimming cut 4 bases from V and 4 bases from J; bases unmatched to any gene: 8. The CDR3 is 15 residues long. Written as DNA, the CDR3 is TGCGCCAGCAGCCCGCTAGCGGACCATTACAATGAGCAGTTCTTC. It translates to CASSPLADHYNEQFF.